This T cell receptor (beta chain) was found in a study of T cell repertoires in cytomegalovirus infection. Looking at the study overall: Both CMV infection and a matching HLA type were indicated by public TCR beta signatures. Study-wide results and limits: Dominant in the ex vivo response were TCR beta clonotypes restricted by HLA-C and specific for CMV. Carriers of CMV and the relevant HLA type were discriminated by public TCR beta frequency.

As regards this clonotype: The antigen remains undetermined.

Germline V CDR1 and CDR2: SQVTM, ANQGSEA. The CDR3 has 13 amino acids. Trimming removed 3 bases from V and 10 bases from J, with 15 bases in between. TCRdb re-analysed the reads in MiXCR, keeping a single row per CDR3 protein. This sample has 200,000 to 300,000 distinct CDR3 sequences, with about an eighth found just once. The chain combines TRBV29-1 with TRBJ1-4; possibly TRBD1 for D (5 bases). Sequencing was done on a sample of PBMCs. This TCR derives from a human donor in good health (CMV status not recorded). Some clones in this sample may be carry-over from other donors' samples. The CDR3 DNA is TGCAGCGTTGAGGAAGGGACGGCTGGAAAACTGTTTTTT. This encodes CSVEEGTAGKLFF.